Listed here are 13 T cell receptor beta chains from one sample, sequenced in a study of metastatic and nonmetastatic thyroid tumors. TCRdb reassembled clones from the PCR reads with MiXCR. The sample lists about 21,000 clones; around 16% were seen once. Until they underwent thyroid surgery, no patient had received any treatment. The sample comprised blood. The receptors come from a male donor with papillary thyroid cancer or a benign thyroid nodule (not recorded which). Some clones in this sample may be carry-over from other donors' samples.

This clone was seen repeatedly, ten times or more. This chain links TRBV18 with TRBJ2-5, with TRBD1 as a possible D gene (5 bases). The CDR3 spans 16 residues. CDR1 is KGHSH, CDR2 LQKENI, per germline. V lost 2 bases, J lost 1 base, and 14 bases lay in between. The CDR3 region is CASSPSVAGSQETQYF. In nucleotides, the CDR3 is TGTGCCAGCTCACCATCGGTGGCAGGGTCCCAAGAGACCCAGTACTTC.

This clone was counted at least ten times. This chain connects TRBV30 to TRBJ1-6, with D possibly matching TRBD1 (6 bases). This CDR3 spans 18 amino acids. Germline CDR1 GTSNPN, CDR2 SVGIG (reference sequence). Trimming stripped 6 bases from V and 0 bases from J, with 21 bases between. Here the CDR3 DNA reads TGTGCCTGCAGCATGAAGGGGGGCCGGCACTCCTATAATTCACCCCTCCACTTT. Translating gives CACSMKGGRHSYNSPLHF.

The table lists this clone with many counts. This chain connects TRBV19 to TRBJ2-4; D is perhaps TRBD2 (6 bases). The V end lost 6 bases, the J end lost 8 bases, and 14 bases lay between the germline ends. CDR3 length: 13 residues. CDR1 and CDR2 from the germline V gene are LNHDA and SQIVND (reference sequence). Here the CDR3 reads CASSPGWRDIQYF. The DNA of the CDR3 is TGTGCCAGTAGCCCAGGGTGGAGGGACATTCAGTACTTC.

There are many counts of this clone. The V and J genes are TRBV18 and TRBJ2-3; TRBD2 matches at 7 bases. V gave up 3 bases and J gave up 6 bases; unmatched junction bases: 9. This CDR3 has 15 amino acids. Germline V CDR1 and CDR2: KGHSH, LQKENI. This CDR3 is CASSPNGQGGDTQYF. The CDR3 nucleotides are TGTGCCAGCTCACCTAATGGCCAGGGAGGGGATACGCAGTATTTT.

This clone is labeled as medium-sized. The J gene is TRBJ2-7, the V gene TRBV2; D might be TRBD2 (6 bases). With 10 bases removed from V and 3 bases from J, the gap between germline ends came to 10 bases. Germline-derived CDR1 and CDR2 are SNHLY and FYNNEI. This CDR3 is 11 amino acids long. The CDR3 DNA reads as TGTGCCACTCGGAGGGGCTACGAGCAGTACTTC. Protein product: CATRRGYEQYF.

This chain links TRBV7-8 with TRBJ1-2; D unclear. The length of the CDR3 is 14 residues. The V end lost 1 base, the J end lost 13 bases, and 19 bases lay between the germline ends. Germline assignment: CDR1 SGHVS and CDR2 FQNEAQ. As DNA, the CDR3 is TGTGCCAGCAGCTTAGAAATTATCCCCGCCGACTGCACCTTC. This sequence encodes CASSLEIIPADCTF.

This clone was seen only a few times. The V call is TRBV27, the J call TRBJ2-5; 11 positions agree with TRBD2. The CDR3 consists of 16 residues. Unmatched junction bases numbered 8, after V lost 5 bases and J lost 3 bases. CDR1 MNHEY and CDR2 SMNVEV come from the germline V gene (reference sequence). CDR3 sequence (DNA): TGTGCCAGCAGTACCACTAGCGGGGGAAGGGAAGAGACCCAGTACTTC. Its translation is CASSTTSGGREETQYF.

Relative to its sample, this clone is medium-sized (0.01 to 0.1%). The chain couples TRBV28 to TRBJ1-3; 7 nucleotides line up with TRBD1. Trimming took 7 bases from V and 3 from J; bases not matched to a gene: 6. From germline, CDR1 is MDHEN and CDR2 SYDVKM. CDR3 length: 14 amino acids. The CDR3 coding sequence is TGTGCCAGCAACCTCAGGGGGAGTGGAAACACCATATATTTT. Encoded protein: CASNLRGSGNTIYF.

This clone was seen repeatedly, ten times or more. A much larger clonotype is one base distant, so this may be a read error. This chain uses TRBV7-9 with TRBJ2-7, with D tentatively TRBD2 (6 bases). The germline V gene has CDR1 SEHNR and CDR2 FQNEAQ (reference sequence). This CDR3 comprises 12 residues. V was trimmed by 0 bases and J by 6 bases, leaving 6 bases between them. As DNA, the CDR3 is TGTGCCAGCAGCTTAGCGGGGGGCGAGCAGTACTTC. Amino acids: CASSLAGGEQYF.

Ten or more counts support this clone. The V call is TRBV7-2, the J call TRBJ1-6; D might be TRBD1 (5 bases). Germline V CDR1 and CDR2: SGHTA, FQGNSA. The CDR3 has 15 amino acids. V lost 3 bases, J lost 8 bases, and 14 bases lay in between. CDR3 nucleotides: TGTGCCAGCAGCTTGGACGGGACCCTTTATTCACCCCTCCACTTT. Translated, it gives CASSLDGTLYSPLHF.

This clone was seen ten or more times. The CDR3 loop is CATSPGGPTDTQYF. CDR3 DNA sequence: TGTGCCACCAGTCCAGGGGGCCCCACAGATACGCAGTATTTT. The chain recombines TRBV15 with TRBJ2-3, with TRBD1 identical over 8 bases. The CDR3 contains 14 residues. CDR1 is LNHNV and CDR2 is YYDKDF in the germline V gene (reference sequence). The trim removed 6 bases at V and 2 bases at J, leaving 4 bases unmatched.

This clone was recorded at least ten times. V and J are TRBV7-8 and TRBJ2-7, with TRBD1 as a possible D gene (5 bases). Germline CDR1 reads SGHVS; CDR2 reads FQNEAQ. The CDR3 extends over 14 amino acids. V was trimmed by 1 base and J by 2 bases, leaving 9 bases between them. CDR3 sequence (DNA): TGTGCCAGCAGCTTAGTGGGGCAGGCCTACGAGCAGTACTTC. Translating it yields CASSLVGQAYEQYF.

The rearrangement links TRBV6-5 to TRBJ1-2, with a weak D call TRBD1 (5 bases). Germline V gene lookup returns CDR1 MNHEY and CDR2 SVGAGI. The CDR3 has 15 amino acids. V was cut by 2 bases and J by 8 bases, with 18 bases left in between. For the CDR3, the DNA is TGTGCCAGCAGTTACAGGGACGTATTCTGGGCGGGCTACACCTTC. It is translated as CASSYRDVFWAGYTF.